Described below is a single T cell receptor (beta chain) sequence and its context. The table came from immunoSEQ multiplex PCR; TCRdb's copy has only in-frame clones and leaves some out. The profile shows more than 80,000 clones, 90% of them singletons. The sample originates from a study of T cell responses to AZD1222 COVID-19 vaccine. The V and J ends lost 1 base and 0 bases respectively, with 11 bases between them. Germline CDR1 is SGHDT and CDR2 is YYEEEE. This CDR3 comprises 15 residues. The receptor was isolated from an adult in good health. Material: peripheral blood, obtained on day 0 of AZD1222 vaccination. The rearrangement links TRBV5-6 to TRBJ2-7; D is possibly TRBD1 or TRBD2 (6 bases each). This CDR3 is CASSLKGGNSYEQYF. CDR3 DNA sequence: TGTGCCAGCAGCTTGAAGGGGGGAAACTCCTACGAGCAGTACTTC. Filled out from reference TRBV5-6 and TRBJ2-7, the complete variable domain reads DAGVTQSPTHLIKTRGQQVTLRCSPKSGHDTVSWYQQALGQGPQFIFQYYEEEERQRGNFPDRFSGHQFPNYSSELNVNALLLGDSALYLCASSLKGGNSYEQYFGPGTRLTVT.